A single sample is the source of the 28 T cell receptor beta chains below, sequenced in a study of shared clonotypes between healthy human individuals. Produced via immunoSEQ multiplex PCR; TCRdb's table is partial and in-frame only. The table shows roughly 2.4 million clones, with about 94% occurring only once. Sample: naive CD4+ T cells sorted from blood. The sample's subset: CD45RA+ positively selected. These receptors were collected from a man between 18 and 29 years old in good health.

This sequence joins TRBV7-8 and TRBJ2-7; 8 bases are a match to TRBD2. Germline V gene lookup returns CDR1 SGHVS and CDR2 FQNEAQ. CDR3 length equals 17 residues. V shed 0 bases and J 3 bases; nucleotides not matched to a gene: 10. The CDR3: CASSLAGGRTVSYEQYF. Written as DNA, the CDR3 is TGTGCCAGCAGCTTAGCGGGCGGGAGGACAGTTAGCTACGAGCAGTACTTC.

The rearrangement uses TRBV5-1 and TRBJ2-7; the D is unclear. Germline V gene lookup returns CDR1 SGHRS and CDR2 YFSETQ. V lost 6 bases, J lost 4 bases, and 14 bases lay in between. This CDR3 is 13 amino acids long. In DNA, the CDR3 is TGCGCCAGCAACCAACCCCCAGGTTACGAGCAGTACTTC. It encodes CASNQPPGYEQYF.

The chain joins TRBV28 to TRBJ2-2; 7 nucleotides line up with TRBD1. Trimming removed 6 bases from V and 10 bases from J; junction bases left unmatched: 11. CDR3 length equals 14 residues. CDR1 MDHEN and CDR2 SYDVKM come from the germline V gene. The CDR3 nucleotides are TGTGCCAGCAGCTCAACCCGGGACAGCCAGGAGCTGTTTTTT. This translates into CASSSTRDSQELFF.

This clone has just a few counts. The CDR3 spells CAWSVEINYGYTF. The CDR3, as DNA: TGTGCCTGGAGTGTCGAGATTAACTATGGCTACACCTTC. V gene TRBV30 combines with J gene TRBJ1-2; D unresolved. The ends were cut back, 0 bases at V and 1 base at J, with 6 bases in the middle. The CDR3 consists of 13 residues. Germline loops: CDR1 GTSNPN, CDR2 SVGIG (reference sequence). The variable domain in full, completed from reference TRBV30 and TRBJ1-2, reads SQTIHQWPATLVQPVGSPLSLECTVEGTSNPNLYWYRQAAGRGLQLLFYSVGIGQISSEVPQNLSASRPQDRQFILSSKKLLLSDSGFYLCAWSVEINYGYTFGSGTRLTVV.

The V call is TRBV27, the J call TRBJ1-5, with D possibly TRBD1 on 5 matching bases. Trimming took off 2 bases at V and 5 bases at J, with 10 bases between the two ends. Germline V gene data show CDR1 as MNHEY and CDR2 as SMNVEV (reference sequence). The CDR3 consists of 14 residues. CDR3 in DNA: TGTGCCAGCAGTTTAAGAAGGGGCGATCAGCCCCAGCATTTT. This translates into CASSLRRGDQPQHF.

The chain links TRBV11-2 to TRBJ1-2, with 8 bases that match TRBD1. The CDR3 has 12 amino acids. V lost 5 bases, J lost 8 bases, and 4 bases stayed unmatched. Germline V CDR1 and CDR2: SGHAT, FQNNGV. The DNA of the CDR3 is TGTGCCAGCAGCAATGACAGGGGCGGCTACACCTTC. Translated, it gives CASSNDRGGYTF.

As for this clone: The identical CDR3 is also encoded by other nucleotide sequences in the sample. The chain links TRBV19 to TRBJ1-2; weak D call: TRBD1 (5 bases). V lost 4 bases, J lost 0 bases, and 12 bases lay in between. Germline V gene lookup returns CDR1 LNHDA and CDR2 SQIVND (reference sequence). The length of the CDR3 is 15 residues. The CDR3 region has the DNA TGTGCCAGTAGTACCGGGACCGCCTCTAACTATGGCTACACCTTC. Its translation is CASSTGTASNYGYTF.

The chain carries TRBV7-6 and TRBJ2-1, with D maybe TRBD2 (6 bases). Per germline, CDR1 SGHVS and CDR2 FNYEAQ. The CDR3 covers 16 residues. V lost 2 bases to trimming and J lost 4 bases, with 15 bases between them. The CDR3: CASSLLGGGGYNEQFF. CDR3 DNA: TGTGCCAGCAGCTTATTGGGGGGAGGTGGGTACAATGAGCAGTTCTTC.

The rearrangement joins TRBV7-2 to TRBJ1-3, with D unclear. CDR1 is SGHTA, CDR2 FQGNSA, per germline. V was clipped by 6 bases and J by 1 base, with 13 bases between them. This CDR3 contains 15 residues. The CDR3 reads CASSGRGVSGNTIYF. The CDR3 DNA is TGTGCCAGCAGTGGGCGGGGTGTATCTGGAAACACCATATATTTT.

V gene TRBV7-9 combines with J gene TRBJ1-3; a weak D match, TRBD1 (6 bases). The CDR3 has 15 amino acids. Germline CDR1 reads SEHNR; CDR2 reads FQNEAQ (reference sequence). Trimming removed 5 bases from V and 4 bases from J, with 15 bases in between. The CDR3 nucleotides are TGTGCCAGCAGCCCGAACGGGGGGCTCGGAAACACCATATATTTT. The encoded protein is CASSPNGGLGNTIYF.

The chain links TRBV5-1 to TRBJ2-7, with 7 bases identical to TRBD2. The CDR3 has 16 residues. With V trimmed by 1 base and J by 0 bases, 7 bases remained unmatched. Looked up from germline, CDR1 is SGHRS and CDR2 is YFSETQ. The CDR3 nucleotides are TGCGCCAGCAGCTTGTGGAAAGCGGGGAGCTCCTACGAGCAGTACTTC. It translates to CASSLWKAGSSYEQYF.

V gene TRBV19 combines with J gene TRBJ1-3, with D uncertain. Germline V gives CDR1 LNHDA, CDR2 SQIVND (reference sequence). The V end lost 7 bases, the J end lost 0 bases, and 13 bases lay between the germline ends. The CDR3 spans 15 residues. CDR3 nucleotides: TGTGCCAGTACCATGGACGGTATCTCTGGAAACACCATATATTTT. Translating it yields CASTMDGISGNTIYF.

The gene calls are TRBV2 and TRBJ2-7; 9 bases fit TRBD2. Germline CDR1 is SNHLY and CDR2 is FYNNEI. This CDR3 is 18 amino acids long. J lost 2 bases, V lost 5 bases, and 16 bases had no gene match. CDR3 DNA: TGTGCCAGCAGTCTGACCCTACCGACTAGCGGCGAAACCTACGAGCAGTACTTC. It yields the protein CASSLTLPTSGETYEQYF. Complete variable domain (other parts from reference TRBV2 and TRBJ2-7): EPEVTQTPSHQVTQMGQEVILRCVPISNHLYFYWYRQILGQKVEFLVSFYNNEISEKSEIFDDQFSVERPDGSNFTLKIRSTKLEDSAMYFCASSLTLPTSGETYEQYFGPGTRLTVT.

V is TRBV2 and J is TRBJ2-1, with D possibly matching TRBD1 (6 bases). The CDR3 covers 16 residues. Germline CDR1 SNHLY, CDR2 FYNNEI. The germline V and J ends were trimmed by 9 bases and 1 base, with 19 bases remaining between them. The CDR3 here is CASQGQAGKSYNEQFF. The CDR3 region has the DNA TGTGCCAGTCAGGGGCAGGCCGGGAAATCCTACAATGAGCAGTTCTTC.

This clone was seen just once. The sample has other DNA sequences that encode this CDR3 too. The chain links TRBV30 to TRBJ2-5, with D uncertain. Deletions cut 2 bases from V and 7 bases from J, with 11 bases between. The V gene's germline CDR1 is GTSNPN and CDR2 SVGIG (reference sequence). The CDR3 length is 12 residues. The CDR3 DNA sequence: TGTGCCTGGAGTCCCCCCGTAGGGACCCAGTACTTC. Protein: CAWSPPVGTQYF.

This clone turned up a few times. The genes are TRBV30 and TRBJ1-1; perhaps TRBD1 as D (5 bases). Per the germline V gene, CDR1 is GTSNPN and CDR2 is SVGIG (reference sequence). V shed 7 bases and J shed 5 bases, with 14 bases lying between them. The CDR3 has 12 amino acids. DNA for the CDR3: TGTGCCTCCGGTGGGGGGGTGACTGAAGCTTTCTTT. This encodes CASGGGVTEAFF. Based on the CDR3 plus reference TRBV30 and TRBJ1-1, the full variable domain is SQTIHQWPATLVQPVGSPLSLECTVEGTSNPNLYWYRQAAGRGLQLLFYSVGIGQISSEVPQNLSASRPQDRQFILSSKKLLLSDSGFYLCASGGGVTEAFFGQGTRLTVV.

The rearrangement links TRBV7-8 to TRBJ2-7; D tentatively fits TRBD1 or TRBD2 (5 bases each). The germline gives CDR1 SGHVS, CDR2 FQNEAQ. The V gene lost 5 bases and the J gene lost 0 bases, with 11 bases spanning the gap. The CDR3 is made up of 14 amino acids. The CDR3, as DNA: TGTGCCAGCAGCGTACGGGACCGCTCCTACGAGCAGTACTTC. It specifies CASSVRDRSYEQYF.

The CDR3 DNA reads as TGCGCCAGCAGCTTTGGGCATACCACAGGTGAAGCTTTCTTT. This translates into CASSFGHTTGEAFF. V is TRBV5-1 and J is TRBJ1-1; possibly TRBD1 for D (5 bases). With 2 bases removed from V and 7 bases from J, the gap between germline ends came to 15 bases. There are 14 residues in the CDR3. CDR1 is SGHRS and CDR2 is YFSETQ in the germline V gene.

The rearrangement links TRBV11-2 to TRBJ2-7, with D maybe TRBD1 (7 bases). V was cut by 5 bases and J by 3 bases, with 20 bases left in between. The CDR3 has 16 amino acids. Germline V gene data show CDR1 as SGHAT and CDR2 as FQNNGV. The CDR3 sequence: CASSRQGGVSIYEQYF. The DNA for the CDR3 is TGTGCCAGCAGCCGCCAGGGGGGCGTCTCAATCTACGAGCAGTACTTC.

The rearrangement joins TRBV4-3 to TRBJ1-2, with a possible D match to TRBD1 (5 bases). The CDR3 has 14 amino acids. Germline V CDR1 and CDR2: LGHNA, YSLEER. Trimming cost V 0 bases and J 8 bases, with 13 bases left between them. Written as DNA, the CDR3 is TGCGCCAGCAGCCAAGATGGAAGGGCAGGGGGCTACACCTTC. Its protein product is CASSQDGRAGGYTF.

The rearrangement joins TRBV7-9 to TRBJ2-5; TRBD2 is a possible D gene (5 bases). Trimming removed 0 bases from V and 1 base from J, with 9 bases in between. The CDR3 sequence is 15 residues long. Germline V gene sequence: CDR1 SEHNR, CDR2 FQNEAQ (reference sequence). The chain's CDR3 is CASSLAPGSQETQYF. The CDR3 nucleotides are TGTGCCAGCAGCTTAGCTCCGGGGAGCCAAGAGACCCAGTACTTC. Combining the CDR3 with reference TRBV7-9 and TRBJ2-5 gives the whole variable domain DTGVSQNPRHKITKRGQNVTFRCDPISEHNRLYWYRQTLGQGPEFLTYFQNEAQLEKSRLLSDRFSAERPKGSFSTLEIQRTEQGDSAMYLCASSLAPGSQETQYFGPGTRLLVL.

The chain combines TRBV18 with TRBJ2-2; D is perhaps TRBD1 or TRBD2 (5 bases each). Per the germline V gene, CDR1 is KGHSH and CDR2 is LQKENI. Trimming pared 7 bases from V and 4 bases from J, leaving 22 bases between. CDR3 length: 17 amino acids. The chain's CDR3 is CASYTATQGESTGELFF. CDR3 sequence (DNA): TGTGCCAGCTACACCGCGACTCAGGGAGAGAGCACCGGGGAGCTGTTTTTT.

The chain has TRBV11-2 and TRBJ2-7, with 11 bases fitting TRBD2. With V trimmed by 5 bases and J by 6 bases, 12 bases remained unmatched. This CDR3 has 16 amino acids. Germline CDR1 SGHAT, CDR2 FQNNGV. CDR3 coding DNA: TGTGCCAGCAGCACACCGACTAGCGGGAAGAAAGTCGAGCAGTACTTC. It encodes CASSTPTSGKKVEQYF.

This chain links TRBV29-1 with TRBJ2-2; unclear D gene. Germline V gene sequence: CDR1 SQVTM, CDR2 ANQGSEA. This CDR3 contains 13 residues. V shed 6 bases and J shed 4 bases, with 12 bases lying between them. In DNA form, the CDR3 reads TGCAGCGTAAACAACTGGGGCACCGGGGAGCTGTTTTTT. Translating gives CSVNNWGTGELFF.

The rearrangement links TRBV2 to TRBJ2-2; 9 bases are shared with TRBD2. The germline V gene encodes CDR1 SNHLY and CDR2 FYNNEI. The CDR3 runs to 15 residues. V shed 6 bases, J shed 1 base, and the junction held 3 bases outside the gene matches. In nucleotides, the CDR3 is TGTGCCAGCAGGTGGACTAGCGAGAACACCGGGGAGCTGTTTTTT. Amino acids: CASRWTSENTGELFF.

The genes are TRBV29-1 and TRBJ1-1, with D maybe TRBD1 (5 bases). Germline CDR1 reads SQVTM; CDR2 reads ANQGSEA. The CDR3 runs to 13 residues. V dropped 6 bases and J dropped 3 bases, with 14 bases sitting between them. The CDR3 DNA reads as TGCAGCGTCCCCCCAGAGGGGTACACTGAAGCTTTCTTT. Protein product: CSVPPEGYTEAFF.

This clone was recorded only once. This sequence joins TRBV6-1 and TRBJ2-5; TRBD2 might be the D (5 bases). Trimming removed 2 bases at V and 6 bases at J, with 13 bases between. Germline CDR1 MNHNS, CDR2 SASEGT. CDR3 length: 14 amino acids. The chain's CDR3 is CASSEPTRKKTQYF. DNA for the CDR3: TGTGCCAGCAGTGAACCCACTAGGAAGAAGACCCAGTACTTC.

Turning to this clone: In the same sample, other DNA sequences code for this CDR3. The V and J genes are TRBV7-2 and TRBJ1-5, with D possibly being TRBD1 (5 bases). V was trimmed by 2 bases and J by 2 bases, leaving 10 bases between them. Looked up from germline, CDR1 is SGHTA and CDR2 is FQGNSA. The CDR3 runs to 15 residues. The CDR3 reads CASSLTGGGNQPQHF. Here the CDR3 DNA reads TGTGCCAGCAGCTTAACCGGGGGAGGCAATCAGCCCCAGCATTTT.